This TCR beta chain was recovered during a study of identical twins (dated by TCRdb to the mid-2010s). The study in broad terms: To test whether fetal clonotypes persist, the study used deep sequencing on TCR alpha and beta repertoires from monozygotic twins, unrelated adults of various ages, and cord blood. To rule out contamination, replicate twin experiments were performed at different times with different library preparation protocols. The full study reports these points: Because the same donors could not be followed over many years, the conclusions depended on cross-sectional statistical analysis. Compared with coincidental sharing between unrelated individuals, an excess of low generation-probability sequences was observed among out-of-frame TCR alpha sequences shared between twins. Abundant cord blood beta clonotypes had fewer insertions, young adult naive repertoires showed a similar but weaker trend, and memory repertoires showed no such trend. A weaker excess of twin sharing was found in beta out-of-frame sequences because the signal-to-noise ratio was lowered by fewer shared sequences. Invariant T cells such as MAIT and iNKT could partly confound zero-insertion analyses, although diverse VJ usage argued against such confounding for most clonotypes. Out-of-frame TCR alpha sharing in monozygotic twins was systematically underestimated by recombination models, whereas sharing between unrelated individuals was in agreement with the recombination models.

The library came from 5' RACE. Sequencing took place on an Illumina HiSeq 2000. Template switching introduced a universal primer binding site; the final cDNA contained a unique molecular identifier, enabling accurate counting of TCR cDNA molecules. Specific primers in the conserved constant-segment region were used to synthesize first-strand cDNA for the TCR alpha and beta chains. To control for contamination, every cDNA library was double barcoded, receiving both a SMART-Mk sample barcode and Illumina barcodes. TruSeq adapter sequences and Illumina sample barcodes were added in two successive PCR steps. TCR alpha and beta cDNA libraries were sequenced on the Illumina HiSeq platform with custom primers. The authors' pipeline ran thus. MiGEC processed the raw reads to extract unique molecular identifiers, while MiXCR was used to determine the CDR3 positions. Recombination models were inferred per individual with the repgenHMM and IGoR tools using an EM algorithm. The tcR package in R was used for shared clonotype analysis, with sharing normalized by the product of cloneset sizes. To study raw recombination without the effects of thymic and clonal selection, out-of-frame nonproductive sequences were analyzed. TCRdb trimmed the raw reads at Q25, called clones with MiXCR and kept productive beta chains. CDR3 protein sequences are deduplicated, and each keeps its most common genes and DNA. These V and J calls rely on TCRdb rather than the paper's analysis. For this sample the table gives under 300,000 distinct CDR3 sequences, of which roughly 13% were detected only once. 4% to 5% of the sample rests with the top ten.

This clonotype was counted between two and nine times. No antigen is known for it. Per-base qualities were not stored, and no clone one base away is much larger. The CDR3, from cysteine to phenylalanine, totals 15 residues. The CDR3 DNA has 45 bases and is translated from base 1. V is trimmed back by 3 bases and J by 8 bases, and the junction contains 4 bases that no gene match accounts for. For CDR1 and CDR2, the germline V gene (reference sequence) lists DFQATT and SNEGSKA. Only healthy Caucasian donors were included. Three pairs of female monozygotic twins, all aged roughly 18 to 29 years, made up the twin cohort. Miltenyi CD45RO+ enrichment and human naive T-cell isolation kits were used to isolate memory (CD45RO+) and naive T cells from PBMC. The same data also went into a second study, on yellow fever vaccine responses in identical twins. As the second study states: The authors reported that the T cell response to vaccination in identical twins appeared partly convergent and partly personalized. In identical twins, the study followed T cell clones that responded to the vaccine with precision.

Specimen: memory (CD45RO+) T cells sorted from blood. The cell subset or site label for this specimen denotes: CD45RO+ enriched T cells. The receptor comes from a woman aged 18-35 years in good health. The chain is encoded by TRBV20-1 joined to TRBJ2-1; 16 middle bases align to TRBD2. The CDR3 protein is CSASGTSGGAHEQFF. Read as DNA, the sequence is TGCAGTGCTAGTGGGACTAGCGGGGGGGCCCATGAGCAGTTCTTC.